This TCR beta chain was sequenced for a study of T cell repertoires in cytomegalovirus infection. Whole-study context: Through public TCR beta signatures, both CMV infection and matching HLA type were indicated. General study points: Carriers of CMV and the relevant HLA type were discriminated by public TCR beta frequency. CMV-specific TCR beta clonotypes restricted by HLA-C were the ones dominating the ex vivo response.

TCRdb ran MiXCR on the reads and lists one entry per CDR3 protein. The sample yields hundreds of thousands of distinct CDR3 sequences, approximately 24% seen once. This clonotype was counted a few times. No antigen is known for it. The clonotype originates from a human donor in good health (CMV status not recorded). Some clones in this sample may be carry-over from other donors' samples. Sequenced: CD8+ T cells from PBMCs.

Here the CDR3 reads CSVGAGTEAFF. The CDR3 DNA follows: TGCAGCGTTGGGGCTGGGACTGAAGCTTTCTTT. The V and J genes are TRBV29-1 and TRBJ1-1; no clear D gene. Deletions cut 4 bases from V and 5 bases from J, with 8 bases between. CDR3 length: 11 amino acids. Germline values: CDR1 SQVTM, CDR2 ANQGSEA.